A selection of T cell receptor beta chains follows, all from one sample in a study of T cells in Graves' hyperthyroidism and ophthalmopathy. TCRdb reprocessed the multiplex PCR reads via MiXCR and lists one record per CDR3 protein. There are over 500,000 distinct CDR3 sequences in the sample; 13% to 15% occur only once, and approximately 15% lies in the top ten. The sample taken for sequencing was blood. Receptors originate from a woman in her 40s with Graves' hyperthyroidism. The CDR3 runs from the conserved cysteine through the conserved F or W. The D gene is left open where the match is weak. Only part of the rows carry a size: once, few, many, or a class if the clone is expanded.

v_gene: TRBV27
abundance: many
j_gene: TRBJ2-7
d_gene: TRBD1
CDR3nt: TGTGCCAGCAGTAGGATACGGGACAGGGTGAAGGACGAGCAGTACTTC
CDR3aa: CASSRIRDRVKDEQYF

v_gene: TRBV12-3/TRBV12-4
abundance: NA
j_gene: TRBJ2-2
d_gene: NA
CDR3nt: TGTGCCAGCACCCCGAGTGGACGGGGTTCCGGGGAGCTGTTTTTT
CDR3aa: CASTPSGRGSGELFF

v_gene: TRBV12-3/TRBV12-4
abundance: few
j_gene: TRBJ1-5
d_gene: NA
CDR3nt: TGTGCCAGCAGTTTATCCCGTGGGGCCCAGCATTTT
CDR3aa: CASSLSRGAQHF

v_gene: TRBV28
abundance: many
j_gene: TRBJ2-7
d_gene: NA
CDR3nt: TGTGCCAGCAGCAAACAGGGAGGGGCGGGCGAGCAGTACTTC
CDR3aa: CASSKQGGAGEQYF

v_gene: TRBV7-8
abundance: many
j_gene: TRBJ2-1
d_gene: TRBD1
CDR3nt: TGTGCCAGCAGCTTTACAGGGGGCATCGACAATGAGCAGTTCTTC
CDR3aa: CASSFTGGIDNEQFF

v_gene: TRBV2
abundance: many
j_gene: TRBJ2-5
d_gene: TRBD1
CDR3nt: TGTGCCAGCAGTGACAGGGGGTATCAAGAGACCCAGTACTTC
CDR3aa: CASSDRGYQETQYF

v_gene: TRBV2
abundance: many
j_gene: TRBJ2-1
d_gene: NA
CDR3nt: TGTGCCAGCAGTGACCCAGGGGCAAGGAGCAATGAGCAGTTCTTC
CDR3aa: CASSDPGARSNEQFF

v_gene: TRBV6-1
abundance: few
j_gene: TRBJ1-1
d_gene: TRBD1
CDR3nt: TGTGCCACGAGACAGGGCGGTACGAACACTGAAGCTTTCTTT
CDR3aa: CATRQGGTNTEAFF

v_gene: TRBV3-1
abundance: many
j_gene: TRBJ2-1
d_gene: NA
CDR3nt: TGTGCCAGCAGCCAAGATGGGGGGGCACGCTCCTACAATGAGCAGTTCTTC
CDR3aa: CASSQDGGARSYNEQFF

v_gene: TRBV18
abundance: many
j_gene: TRBJ1-1
d_gene: NA
CDR3nt: TGTGCCAGCTCACCAAACTCGGGGGGCGCGTACACTGAAGCTTTCTTT
CDR3aa: CASSPNSGGAYTEAFF

v_gene: TRBV2
abundance: many
j_gene: TRBJ2-3
d_gene: TRBD1
CDR3nt: TGTGCCAGCACGGGACAGGGCACAGATACGCAGTATTTT
CDR3aa: CASTGQGTDTQYF

v_gene: TRBV6-1
abundance: NA
j_gene: TRBJ1-2
d_gene: NA
CDR3nt: TGTGCCAGCAGTGGTGTACAGGGCTCTCGAGGCTACACCTTC
CDR3aa: CASSGVQGSRGYTF

v_gene: TRBV3-1
abundance: many
j_gene: TRBJ2-2
d_gene: NA
CDR3nt: TGTGCCAGCAGCCAAGCGGGATGGGCCGGGGAGCTGTTTTTT
CDR3aa: CASSQAGWAGELFF

v_gene: TRBV28
abundance: few
j_gene: TRBJ2-1
d_gene: NA
CDR3nt: TGTGCCAGCAGACTTAGCCTGCGGGATGAGCAGTTCTTC
CDR3aa: CASRLSLRDEQFF

v_gene: TRBV27
abundance: few
j_gene: TRBJ2-5
d_gene: TRBD1
CDR3nt: TGTGCCAGCAGGGGGACAGGAGAATCTGTCCAGTACTTC
CDR3aa: CASRGTGESVQYF

v_gene: TRBV19
abundance: few
j_gene: TRBJ2-1
d_gene: TRBD2
CDR3nt: TGTGCCAGTAGCCGAGGGACTAGCGGGAGAGAATCGAATGAGCAGTTCTTC
CDR3aa: CASSRGTSGRESNEQFF

v_gene: TRBV28
abundance: NA
j_gene: TRBJ2-3
d_gene: TRBD1
CDR3nt: TGTGCCAGCAGTATCCAAGGGGGCCGGGCTGCAGATACGCAGTATTTT
CDR3aa: CASSIQGGRAADTQYF

v_gene: TRBV11-2
abundance: many
j_gene: TRBJ2-7
d_gene: NA
CDR3nt: TGTGCCAGCAGCTATCGGGACGAGCAGTACTTC
CDR3aa: CASSYRDEQYF

v_gene: TRBV28
abundance: many
j_gene: TRBJ2-5
d_gene: TRBD2
CDR3nt: TGTGCCAGCAGTTTAGAGATGAAGACTAGCGGGAGTCGGGAGACCCAGTACTTC
CDR3aa: CASSLEMKTSGSRETQYF

v_gene: TRBV3-1
abundance: many
j_gene: TRBJ1-2
d_gene: NA
CDR3nt: TGTGCCAGCAGCCAAGATCCGGCAGGGAACTATGGCTACACCTTC
CDR3aa: CASSQDPAGNYGYTF

v_gene: TRBV2
abundance: NA
j_gene: TRBJ1-3
d_gene: NA
CDR3nt: TGTGCCAGCACCCTGACCAGTTACTCTGGAAACACCATATATTTT
CDR3aa: CASTLTSYSGNTIYF

v_gene: TRBV28
abundance: many
j_gene: TRBJ1-2
d_gene: NA
CDR3nt: TGTGCCAGCAGTATCGGTTCAGGGTTTGGCTACACCTTC
CDR3aa: CASSIGSGFGYTF

v_gene: TRBV20-1
abundance: many
j_gene: TRBJ1-5
d_gene: NA
CDR3nt: TGCAGTGCTATAACGGGGGGAAGCAATCAGCCCCAGCATTTT
CDR3aa: CSAITGGSNQPQHF

v_gene: TRBV27
abundance: many
j_gene: TRBJ2-3
d_gene: TRBD1
CDR3nt: TGTGCCAGCAGTCGACAGGGGGAACAGATCACAGATACGCAGTATTTT
CDR3aa: CASSRQGEQITDTQYF

v_gene: TRBV7-8
abundance: many
j_gene: TRBJ1-1
d_gene: NA
CDR3nt: TGTGCCAGCAGTTACAGGGAGGGGGACACTGAAGCTTTCTTT
CDR3aa: CASSYREGDTEAFF

v_gene: TRBV7-6
abundance: NA
j_gene: TRBJ2-1
d_gene: TRBD1
CDR3nt: TGTGCCAGCAGACTGACAGGGGGCGCCGACAATGAGCAGTTCTTC
CDR3aa: CASRLTGGADNEQFF

v_gene: TRBV30
abundance: many
j_gene: TRBJ1-2
d_gene: NA
CDR3nt: TGTGCCTGGAGCGCCCAGTCAGTAGGTGGCTACACCTTC
CDR3aa: CAWSAQSVGGYTF

v_gene: TRBV10-3
abundance: NA
j_gene: TRBJ1-1
d_gene: TRBD1
CDR3nt: TGTGCCATCAGTGAGTCCCTGGGACAGCTTGAAGCTTTCTTT
CDR3aa: CAISESLGQLEAFF

v_gene: TRBV2
abundance: many
j_gene: TRBJ2-7
d_gene: TRBD1
CDR3nt: TGTGCCAGCGGGACAGGGACCTACGAGCAGTACTTC
CDR3aa: CASGTGTYEQYF

v_gene: TRBV27
abundance: few
j_gene: TRBJ2-7
d_gene: TRBD2
CDR3nt: TGTGCCAGCAGTCCCCTGGTCAGCGGGAGTTTATACGAGCAGTACTTC
CDR3aa: CASSPLVSGSLYEQYF

v_gene: TRBV3-1
abundance: few
j_gene: TRBJ2-5
d_gene: TRBD2
CDR3nt: TGTGCCAGCAGCCAAGTTTGGGGGGGGGTAGAGACCCAGTACTTC
CDR3aa: CASSQVWGGVETQYF